This TCR beta chain was sequenced in a study of molecular identifiers for immune sequencing clone quantification. Source material for naive CD8 libraries was roughly 18,000 to 1,000,000 sorted cells, with 10%, 30% or 50% RNA. The use of previously described methods and listed TCR primers produced the bulk TCR libraries. TCRdb reprocessed the PCR reads via MiXCR and lists one record per CDR3 protein. This repertoire shows approximately 500,000 distinct CDR3 sequences, about 22% found once; its top ten account for around 0.86%. Only a few counts were recorded for this clonotype. CDR3 length equals 17 residues. Germline CDR1 DFQATT, CDR2 SNEGSKA (reference sequence). V shed 0 bases, J shed 5 bases, and the junction held 10 bases outside the gene matches.

This chain links TRBV20-1 with TRBJ2-7; TRBD2 matches 13 bases. The clonotype comes from a human donor in good health. Some libraries in this study had Jurkat cell RNA spiked in. Sequencing was done on a sample of naive CD8+ T cells from blood, with Jurkat cell RNA spiked in. The sample's subset: FACS-sorted CD8+CD4-CCR7+CD45RA+ naive T cells. CDR3 coding DNA: TGCAGTGCTAGAGATAGTAGGACTAGCGGGAGTAGGGACGAGCAGTACTTC. Its protein is CSARDSRTSGSRDEQYF.